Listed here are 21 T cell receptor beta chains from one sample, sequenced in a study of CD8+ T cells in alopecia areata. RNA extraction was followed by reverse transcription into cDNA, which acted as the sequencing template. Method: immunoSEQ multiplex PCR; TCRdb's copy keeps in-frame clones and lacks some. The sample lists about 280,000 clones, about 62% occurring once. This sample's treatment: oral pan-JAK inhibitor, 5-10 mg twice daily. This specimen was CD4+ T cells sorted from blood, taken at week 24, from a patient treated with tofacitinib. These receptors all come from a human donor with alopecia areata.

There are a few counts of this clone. This CDR3 is CASSQVGQPRGNYGYTF. In DNA, the CDR3 is TGCGCCAGCAGCCAAGTGGGACAGCCCAGGGGTAACTATGGCTACACCTTC. The V call is TRBV4-1, the J call TRBJ1-2; 7 nucleotides align to TRBD1. Germline V CDR1 and CDR2: MGHRA, YSYEKL. J was trimmed by 1 base and V by 1 base; bases with no gene match: 9. CDR3 length: 17 residues.

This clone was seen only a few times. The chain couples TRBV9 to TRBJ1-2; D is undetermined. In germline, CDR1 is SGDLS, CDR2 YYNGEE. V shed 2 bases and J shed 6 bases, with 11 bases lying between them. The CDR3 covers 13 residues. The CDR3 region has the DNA TGTGCCAGCAGCGTCCAGTCCAACCATGGCTACACCTTC. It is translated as CASSVQSNHGYTF.

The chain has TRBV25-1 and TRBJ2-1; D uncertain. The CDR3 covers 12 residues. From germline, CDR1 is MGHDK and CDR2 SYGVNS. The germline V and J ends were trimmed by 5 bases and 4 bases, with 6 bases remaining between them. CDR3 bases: TGTGCCAGCAGTCCTTTATACAATGAGCAGTTCTTC. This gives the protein CASSPLYNEQFF.

DNA for the CDR3: TGTGCCAGCAGTTCCCGGGACGGGTACTATTTT. It yields the protein CASSSRDGYYF. The chain recombines TRBV27 with TRBJ1-3, with D possibly being TRBD1 (5 bases). The CDR3 loop spans 11 amino acids. Germline values: CDR1 MNHEY, CDR2 SMNVEV (reference sequence). Trimming took 4 bases from V and 16 from J, leaving 14 bases between them.

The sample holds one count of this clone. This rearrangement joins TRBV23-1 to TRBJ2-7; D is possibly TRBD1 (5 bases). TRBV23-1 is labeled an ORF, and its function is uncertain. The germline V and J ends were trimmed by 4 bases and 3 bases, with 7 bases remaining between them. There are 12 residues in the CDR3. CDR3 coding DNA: TGCGCCAGCAGTCGGCAGGGCTACGAGCAGTACTTC. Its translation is CASSRQGYEQYF.

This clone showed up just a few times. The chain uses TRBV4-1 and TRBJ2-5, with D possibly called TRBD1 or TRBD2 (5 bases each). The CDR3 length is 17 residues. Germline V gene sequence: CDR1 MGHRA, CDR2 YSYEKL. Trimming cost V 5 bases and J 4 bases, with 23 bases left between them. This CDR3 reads CASSEHMMGPGAETQYF. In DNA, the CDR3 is TGCGCCAGCAGCGAACACATGATGGGACCGGGTGCAGAGACCCAGTACTTC.

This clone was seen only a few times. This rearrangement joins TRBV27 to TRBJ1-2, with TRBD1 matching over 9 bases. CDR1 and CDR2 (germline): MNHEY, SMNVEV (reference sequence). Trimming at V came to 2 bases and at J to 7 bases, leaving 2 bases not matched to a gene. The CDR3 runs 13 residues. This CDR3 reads CASSLQDRGGYTF. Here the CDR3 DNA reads TGTGCCAGCAGTTTACAGGACAGGGGTGGCTACACCTTC.

The CDR3 sequence is CSVLGRTGMDGYTF. For the CDR3, the DNA is TGCAGCGTCTTAGGGCGGACAGGCATGGATGGCTACACCTTC. V usage is TRBV29-1 and J usage is TRBJ1-2, with 7 bases aligning to TRBD1. After removal of 6 bases from V and 6 bases from J, the junction contained 13 bases not matched to a gene. The V gene's germline CDR1 is SQVTM and CDR2 ANQGSEA. The CDR3 covers 14 residues.

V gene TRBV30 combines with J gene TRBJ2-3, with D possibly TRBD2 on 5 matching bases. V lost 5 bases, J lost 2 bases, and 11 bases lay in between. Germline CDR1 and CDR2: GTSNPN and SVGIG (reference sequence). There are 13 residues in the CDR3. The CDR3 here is CAWRGSPTDTQYF. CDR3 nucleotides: TGTGCCTGGCGGGGTTCTCCCACAGATACGCAGTATTTT.

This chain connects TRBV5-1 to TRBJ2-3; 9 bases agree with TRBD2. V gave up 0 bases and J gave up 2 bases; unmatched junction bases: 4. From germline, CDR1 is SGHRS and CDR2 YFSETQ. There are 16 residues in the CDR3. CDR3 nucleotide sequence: TGCGCCAGCAGCTTGGCTCCTAGCGGGGTCACAGATACGCAGTATTTT. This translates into CASSLAPSGVTDTQYF.

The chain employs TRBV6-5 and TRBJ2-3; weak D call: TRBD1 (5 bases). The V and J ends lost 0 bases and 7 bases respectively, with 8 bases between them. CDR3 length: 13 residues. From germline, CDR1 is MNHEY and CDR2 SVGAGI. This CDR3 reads CASSYSWGHTQYF. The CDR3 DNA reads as TGTGCCAGCAGTTACTCGTGGGGCCATACGCAGTATTTT.

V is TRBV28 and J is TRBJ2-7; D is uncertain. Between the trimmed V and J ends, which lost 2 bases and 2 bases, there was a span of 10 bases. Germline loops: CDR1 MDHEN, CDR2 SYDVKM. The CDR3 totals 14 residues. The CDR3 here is CASSLPHITYEQYF. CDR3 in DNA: TGTGCCAGCAGTTTACCCCACATCACCTACGAGCAGTACTTC.

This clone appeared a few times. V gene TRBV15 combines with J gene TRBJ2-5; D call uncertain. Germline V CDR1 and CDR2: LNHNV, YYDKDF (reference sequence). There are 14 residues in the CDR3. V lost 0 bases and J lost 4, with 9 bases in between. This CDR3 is CATSRDMDGETQYF. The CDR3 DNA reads TGTGCCACCAGCAGAGATATGGATGGAGAGACCCAGTACTTC. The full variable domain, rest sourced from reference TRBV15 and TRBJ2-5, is DAMVIQNPRYQVTQFGKPVTLSCSQTLNHNVMYWYQQKSSQAPKLLFHYYDKDFNNEADTPDNFQSRRPNTSFCFLDIRSPGLGDTAMYLCATSRDMDGETQYFGPGTRLLVL.

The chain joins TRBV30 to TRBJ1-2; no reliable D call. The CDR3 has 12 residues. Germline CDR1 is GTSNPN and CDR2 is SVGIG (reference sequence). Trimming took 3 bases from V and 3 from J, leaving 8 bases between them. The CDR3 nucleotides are TGTGCCTGGAGGGCCTGGGACTATGGCTACACCTTC. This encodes CAWRAWDYGYTF.

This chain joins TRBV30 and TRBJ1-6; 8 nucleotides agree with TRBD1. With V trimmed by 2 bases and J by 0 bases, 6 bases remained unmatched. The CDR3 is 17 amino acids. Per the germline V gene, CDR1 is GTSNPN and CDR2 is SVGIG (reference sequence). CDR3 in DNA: TGTGCCTGGAGTAGACGGACAGGGAGCTCCTATAATTCACCCCTCCACTTT. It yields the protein CAWSRRTGSSYNSPLHF. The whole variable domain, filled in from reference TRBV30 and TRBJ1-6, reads SQTIHQWPATLVQPVGSPLSLECTVEGTSNPNLYWYRQAAGRGLQLLFYSVGIGQISSEVPQNLSASRPQDRQFILSSKKLLLSDSGFYLCAWSRRTGSSYNSPLHFGNGTRLTVT.

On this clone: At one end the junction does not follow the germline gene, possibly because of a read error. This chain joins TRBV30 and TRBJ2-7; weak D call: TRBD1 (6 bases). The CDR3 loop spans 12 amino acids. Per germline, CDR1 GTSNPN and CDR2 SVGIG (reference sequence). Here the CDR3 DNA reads TGTGCCTGGAACCAGGGGTTCTACGAGCAGCACTTC. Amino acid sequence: CAWNQGFYEQHF.

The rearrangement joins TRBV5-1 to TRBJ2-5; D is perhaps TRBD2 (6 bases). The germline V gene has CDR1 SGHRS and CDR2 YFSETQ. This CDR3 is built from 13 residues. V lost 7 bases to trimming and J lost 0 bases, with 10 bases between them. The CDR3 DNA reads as TGCGCCAGCGCGGCGGGGAACCAAGAGACCCAGTACTTC. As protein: CASAAGNQETQYF.

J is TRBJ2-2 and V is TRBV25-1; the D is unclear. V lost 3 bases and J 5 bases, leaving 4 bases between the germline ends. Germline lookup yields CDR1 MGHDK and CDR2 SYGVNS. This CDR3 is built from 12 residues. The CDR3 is CASSDRTGELFF. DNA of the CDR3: TGTGCCAGCAGTGACAGGACCGGGGAGCTGTTTTTT.

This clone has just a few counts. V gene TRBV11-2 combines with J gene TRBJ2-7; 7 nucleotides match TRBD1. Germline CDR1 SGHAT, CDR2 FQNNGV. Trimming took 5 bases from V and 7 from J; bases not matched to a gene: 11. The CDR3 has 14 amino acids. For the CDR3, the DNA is TGTGCCAGCAGCCTCACAGGGGCCCCTGAGGAGCAGTACTTC. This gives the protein CASSLTGAPEEQYF.

CDR3 amino acids: CASSSTGIGYEQYF. DNA of the CDR3: TGTGCCAGCAGCTCCACAGGGATCGGCTACGAGCAGTACTTC. V gene TRBV7-9 combines with J gene TRBJ2-7; D might be TRBD1 (6 bases). Germline V lookup: CDR1 SEHNR, CDR2 FQNEAQ (reference sequence). The CDR3 has 14 residues. V lost 4 bases, J lost 3 bases, and 13 bases lay in between.

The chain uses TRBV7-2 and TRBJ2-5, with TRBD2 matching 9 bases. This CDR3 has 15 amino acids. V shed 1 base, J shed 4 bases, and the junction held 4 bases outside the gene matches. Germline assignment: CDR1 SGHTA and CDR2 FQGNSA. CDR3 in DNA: TGTGCCAGCAGCTTAGGAGAGACTAGCGGAGAGACCCAGTACTTC. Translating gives CASSLGETSGETQYF.